The 12 T cell receptor beta chains below come from one sample, sequenced in a study of beta chain features in type 1 diabetes. Whole-study results and caveats: For Type 1 diabetes patients, all four CD4+ subsets carried TCRB CDR3s that were moderately but significantly shorter.

These TCRs are of unknown antigen specificity. As every portion of the isolated RNA was reverse transcribed, the sequencing read expressed TCRB transcripts. Clones were sequenced by immunoSEQ multiplex PCR, and TCRdb holds only the in-frame ones, with some missing. The table shows about 180,000 clones, with approximately 8% occurring only once. The sequencing sample was made of central memory CD4+ T cells from blood. These receptors all stem from a man younger than 35 with type 1 diabetes.

The CDR3 protein is CASSRGDYGVSEQFF. For the CDR3, the DNA is TGTGCCAGCAGTCGGGGAGACTATGGCGTCAGCGAGCAGTTCTTC. V is TRBV6-5 and J is TRBJ2-1, with D perhaps matching TRBD2 (5 bases). CDR1 and CDR2 (germline): MNHEY, SVGAGI. Trimming stripped 5 bases from V and 10 bases from J, with 21 bases between. This CDR3 has 15 amino acids.

J is TRBJ1-4 and V is TRBV5-1; unclear D gene. This CDR3 has 15 residues. Trimming shortened V by 3 bases and J by 4 bases, and 13 bases separated the two germline ends. Germline-derived CDR1 and CDR2 are SGHRS and YFSETQ. The CDR3 DNA follows: TGCGCCAGCAGCTCCCAGGTCGGTGTTAATGAAAAACTGTTTTTT. Its protein is CASSSQVGVNEKLFF.

The rearrangement uses TRBV5-1 and TRBJ2-5, with 14 positions matching TRBD2. Per the germline V gene, CDR1 is SGHRS and CDR2 is YFSETQ. The CDR3 runs 18 residues. The trim removed 4 bases at V and 1 base at J, leaving 9 bases unmatched. The CDR3 protein is CASSQGTSGGRGQETQYF. DNA for the CDR3: TGCGCCAGCAGCCAAGGGACTAGCGGGGGCCGGGGCCAAGAGACCCAGTACTTC. Supplemented by reference TRBV5-1 and TRBJ2-5, the full variable domain reads KAGVTQTPRYLIKTRGQQVTLSCSPISGHRSVSWYQQTPGQGLQFLFEYFSETQRNKGNFPGRFSGRQFSNSRSEMNVSTLELGDSALYLCASSQGTSGGRGQETQYFGPGTRLLVL.

This clone was seen more than once but under ten times. The rearrangement joins TRBV7-2 to TRBJ2-5; 10 bases line up with TRBD1. Trimming removed 5 bases from V and 9 bases from J; junction bases left unmatched: 12. The CDR3 is made up of 15 amino acids. Germline V gives CDR1 SGHTA, CDR2 FQGNSA. CDR3 bases: TGTGCCAGCAGCAAAGGGGGACAGGGGCCCGGGGCCCAGTACTTC. Translating it yields CASSKGGQGPGAQYF.

The genes are TRBV28 and TRBJ2-2; TRBD1 matches at 7 bases. Germline assignment: CDR1 MDHEN and CDR2 SYDVKM. V lost 7 bases to trimming and J lost 0 bases; unmatched junction nucleotides: 8. The CDR3 length is 16 residues. CDR3: CASTMTTGANTGELFF. CDR3 in DNA: TGTGCCAGCACCATGACTACAGGGGCGAACACCGGGGAGCTGTTTTTT. The whole variable domain, remainder taken from reference TRBV28 and TRBJ2-2, is DVKVTQSSRYLVKRTGEKVFLECVQDMDHENMFWYRQDPGLGLRLIYFSYDVKMKEKGDIPEGYSVSREKKERFSLILESASTNQTSMYLCASTMTTGANTGELFFGEGSRLTVL.

This rearrangement joins TRBV5-4 to TRBJ2-2, with 12 bases lining up with TRBD2. This CDR3 has 16 residues. CDR1 is SGHNT and CDR2 is YYREEE in the germline V gene (reference sequence). Trimming removed 4 bases from V and 3 bases from J; junction bases left unmatched: 4. The CDR3 is CASSLTSGSDTGELFF. In nucleotides, the CDR3 is TGTGCCAGCAGCCTGACTAGCGGGAGTGACACCGGGGAGCTGTTTTTT.

The table lists this clone with a few counts. The chain links TRBV5-8 to TRBJ2-6, with 7 bases identical to TRBD1. In germline, CDR1 is SGHTS, CDR2 YDEGEE. The length of the CDR3 is 17 residues. The J segment lost 0 bases and the V segment lost 3 bases, leaving 6 bases of the junction unmatched. CDR3 DNA sequence: TGTGCCAGCAGCTCATATTGGGACAGCTCTGGGGCCAACGTCCTGACTTTC. It encodes CASSSYWDSSGANVLTF.

The V call is TRBV7-9, the J call TRBJ2-1; a weak D match, TRBD2 (6 bases). The V end was cut by 6 bases, the J end by 4 bases, with 10 bases between. The CDR3 contains 13 residues. The V gene's germline CDR1 is SEHNR and CDR2 FQNEAQ (reference sequence). In DNA, the CDR3 is TGTGCCAGCAGGGGGGACTCATACAATGAGCAGTTCTTC. Amino acid sequence: CASRGDSYNEQFF.

V usage is TRBV2 and J usage is TRBJ1-2; maybe TRBD1 (6 bases). Germline loops: CDR1 SNHLY, CDR2 FYNNEI. V dropped 7 bases and J dropped 13 bases, with 19 bases sitting between them. The CDR3 covers 12 residues. The DNA of the CDR3 is TGTGCCAGCACGGGGGGGGCCCTCTGGTCCACCTTC. Residues: CASTGGALWSTF.

This clone was observed a handful of times. The chain recombines TRBV10-3 with TRBJ1-2; 7 nucleotides line up with TRBD1. This CDR3 contains 13 residues. The V gene's germline CDR1 is ENHRY and CDR2 SYGVKD. Losses at the gene ends were 10 bases for V and 6 bases for J; bases not matched to a gene: 11. The CDR3, as DNA: TGTGCCACCCTAGGTACAGGGGTCGATGGCTACACCTTC. Protein product: CATLGTGVDGYTF.

The chain joins TRBV19 to TRBJ1-4, with D uncertain. CDR1 LNHDA and CDR2 SQIVND come from the germline V gene (reference sequence). CDR3 length: 15 residues. Trimming shortened V by 6 bases and J by 0 bases, and 11 bases separated the two germline ends. CDR3 sequence reads: CASRSRPATNEKLFF. DNA for the CDR3: TGTGCCAGTAGATCGAGGCCCGCAACTAATGAAAAACTGTTTTTT.

This clone was picked up a small number of times. V is TRBV5-1 and J is TRBJ1-2, with 8 bases matching TRBD1. The germline V gene has CDR1 SGHRS and CDR2 YFSETQ. This CDR3 comprises 15 residues. After removal of 4 bases from V and 2 bases from J, the junction contained 7 bases not matched to a gene. The CDR3 region is CASSGPGQANYGYTF. DNA for the CDR3: TGCGCCAGCAGCGGACCGGGACAGGCGAACTATGGCTACACCTTC. The whole variable domain, remainder taken from reference TRBV5-1 and TRBJ1-2, is KAGVTQTPRYLIKTRGQQVTLSCSPISGHRSVSWYQQTPGQGLQFLFEYFSETQRNKGNFPGRFSGRQFSNSRSEMNVSTLELGDSALYLCASSGPGQANYGYTFGSGTRLTVV.